This TCR beta chain emerged from a study of blood T cell repertoires in COVID-19. For the study at large: Samples representing acute and convalescent COVID-19 were sourced from the United States, Italy and Spain.

Enrolled through a virtual design, the participants were between about 18 and 89 years of age and came from some 25 US areas. The data were produced by immunoSEQ multiplex PCR, yet TCRdb's version contains in-frame clones alone and is incomplete. This sample yields about 250,000 clones, of which approximately 84% are seen a single time; about a sixth belongs to the top ten. The CDR3 runs to 14 residues. The V and J ends lost 6 bases and 2 bases respectively, with 11 bases between them. This sequence was found in a man between 18 and 35 years old who had recovered from COVID-19. This chain links TRBV23-1 with TRBJ2-4; D remains ambiguous. TRBV23-1 is marked as an open reading frame, function uncertain. Sequences were obtained from PBMCs or T cells enriched from blood (not recorded which). The CDR3 DNA reads TGCGCCAGCAGGGTTCGTGAGACCAAAAACATTCAGTACTTC. Protein sequence: CASRVRETKNIQYF.